The clone carrying this T cell receptor beta chain was recorded a few times. Its antigen remains unidentified. Germline loops: CDR1 SEHNR, CDR2 FQNEAQ (reference sequence). The CDR3 has 16 amino acids. V shed 0 bases and J 5 bases; nucleotides not matched to a gene: 10. Through template switching, a universal primer site was introduced, and the cDNA contained unique molecular identifiers. TCRdb reprocessed the 5' RACE reads via MiXCR and lists one record per CDR3 protein. The top ten clones hold roughly 0.46% of a sample with 450,000 to 650,000 distinct CDR3 sequences, 13% to 15% of them seen once. The sample originates from a study of identical twins. Findings and limits, study-wide: There is a chance that invariant MAIT and iNKT cells partially muddied zero-insertion analyses. Beta out-of-frame twin sharing showed a weaker excess.

This sample was shared with a second study, whose subject was yellow fever vaccine responses in identical twins.

The TCR sequence derives from a woman between 18 and 30 years old in good health. Sequencing input: CD4+ T cells sorted from blood. V gene TRBV7-9 combines with J gene TRBJ2-7, with TRBD2 matching over 7 bases. The CDR3 sequence: CASSLARGGRIHEQYF. CDR3 sequence (DNA): TGTGCCAGCAGCTTAGCCCGTGGCGGGAGAATCCACGAGCAGTACTTC.